Listed below are T cell receptor beta chains from one sample, sequenced in a study of STAT5B mutations in CD4+ large granular lymphocyte leukemia. Only in-frame clones appear in the TCRdb table, and some are missing; sequencing was by immunoSEQ multiplex PCR. The data contain 30,000 to 40,000 clones, 85% of them singletons. The sample consisted of CD4+ T cells from blood buffy coats. The receptors shown here come from a human donor in good health. CDR3s include the opening cysteine and the closing phenylalanine or tryptophan. Fields, in order: CDR3 DNA, CDR3 protein, clone size, J gene, D gene, V gene. A D gene is named only where the DNA matches it firmly. A clone size is listed for some rows: how often the clone was seen (once, few, many), or a class if it is expanded.

CDR3nt: TGTGCCAGCAGTTATCAGGGACGCCTCCAAGAGACCCAGTACTTC
CDR3aa: CASSYQGRLQETQYF
abundance: NA
j_gene: TRBJ2-5
d_gene: NA
v_gene: TRBV28

CDR3nt: TGTGCCAGCAGCTTAGGAGGGTCCTACGAGCAGTACTTC
CDR3aa: CASSLGGSYEQYF
abundance: NA
j_gene: TRBJ2-7
d_gene: NA
v_gene: TRBV11-2

CDR3nt: TGCAGCGCGTCACCGGTTGGGGGCGGGGAGCTGTTTTTT
CDR3aa: CSASPVGGGELFF
abundance: NA
j_gene: TRBJ2-2
d_gene: NA
v_gene: TRBV29-1

CDR3nt: TGTGCCAGCAGCTTGATGGGGACAGAAATGAACACTGAAGCTTTCTTT
CDR3aa: CASSLMGTEMNTEAFF
abundance: NA
j_gene: TRBJ1-1
d_gene: TRBD1
v_gene: TRBV11-1

CDR3nt: TGTGCCAGCGGGACCCTTAGTGCGGGTGAAGCTTTCTTT
CDR3aa: CASGTLSAGEAFF
abundance: NA
j_gene: TRBJ1-1
d_gene: NA
v_gene: TRBV9

CDR3nt: TGTGCCAGCAGCTTGGTATTAGAAGAGACCCAGTACTTC
CDR3aa: CASSLVLEETQYF
abundance: NA
j_gene: TRBJ2-5
d_gene: NA
v_gene: TRBV5-6

CDR3nt: TGTGCCAGCAGCGTAGGAGTAGGGACCTCGAGCAATCAGCCCCAGCATTTT
CDR3aa: CASSVGVGTSSNQPQHF
abundance: NA
j_gene: TRBJ1-5
d_gene: NA
v_gene: TRBV9

CDR3nt: TGTGCTAGTGGTTTGCGGCCTCTTCTAGCGGGAGGCACCTACGAGCAGTACTTC
CDR3aa: CASGLRPLLAGGTYEQYF
abundance: NA
j_gene: TRBJ2-7
d_gene: TRBD2
v_gene: TRBV12-5

CDR3nt: TGTGCCAGCAGCGTAGCCTCTGGGGTCGGCGATGGCTACACCTTC
CDR3aa: CASSVASGVGDGYTF
abundance: NA
j_gene: TRBJ1-2
d_gene: NA
v_gene: TRBV9

CDR3nt: TGTGCCAGCAGTGCCACTAGCGGGCCCCCCTACGAGCAGTACTTC
CDR3aa: CASSATSGPPYEQYF
abundance: NA
j_gene: TRBJ2-7
d_gene: TRBD2
v_gene: TRBV6-5

CDR3nt: TGTGCCAGCAGCCTGGATGTAGGTTCCTACGAGCAGTACTTC
CDR3aa: CASSLDVGSYEQYF
abundance: NA
j_gene: TRBJ2-7
d_gene: NA
v_gene: TRBV9

CDR3nt: TGTGCCAGTAGCCCACGACCGGTGAACACTGAAGCTTTCTTT
CDR3aa: CASSPRPVNTEAFF
abundance: NA
j_gene: TRBJ1-1
d_gene: NA
v_gene: TRBV19

CDR3nt: TGTGCCAGCAGTCCGGGACAGGCGAACACCGGGGAGCTGTTTTTT
CDR3aa: CASSPGQANTGELFF
abundance: NA
j_gene: TRBJ2-2
d_gene: TRBD1
v_gene: TRBV6-6

CDR3nt: TGCGCCAGCAGCTTGGGTAGGACTAGCGGATACAATGAGCAGTTCTTC
CDR3aa: CASSLGRTSGYNEQFF
abundance: NA
j_gene: TRBJ2-1
d_gene: TRBD2
v_gene: TRBV5-1

CDR3nt: TGTGCCTGGAACATGAACACTGAAGCTTTCTTT
CDR3aa: CAWNMNTEAFF
abundance: few
j_gene: TRBJ1-1
d_gene: NA
v_gene: TRBV30

CDR3nt: TGTGCCAGCTCACCAAGGTCCACCCCCAACTATGGCTACACCTTC
CDR3aa: CASSPRSTPNYGYTF
abundance: NA
j_gene: TRBJ1-2
d_gene: NA
v_gene: TRBV18

CDR3nt: TGTGCCAGCAGTCTGGTCTCTGGGGCCAACGTCCTGACTTTC
CDR3aa: CASSLVSGANVLTF
abundance: NA
j_gene: TRBJ2-6
d_gene: NA
v_gene: TRBV6-1

CDR3nt: TGCGCCAGCAGCTTCGGGCAGAGGGTAGATACGCAGTATTTT
CDR3aa: CASSFGQRVDTQYF
abundance: NA
j_gene: TRBJ2-3
d_gene: NA
v_gene: TRBV5-1

CDR3nt: TGTGCCAGCAGCTTGGGCCTGCGCACAGATACGCAGTATTTT
CDR3aa: CASSLGLRTDTQYF
abundance: few
j_gene: TRBJ2-3
d_gene: NA
v_gene: TRBV5-6

CDR3nt: TGTGCCAGTCCTTGTGGTGACAGGGTTAGCTATGGCTACACCTTC
CDR3aa: CASPCGDRVSYGYTF
abundance: NA
j_gene: TRBJ1-2
d_gene: TRBD1
v_gene: TRBV27

CDR3nt: TGTGCCAGCAGCACGGGACTAGCGGGGTATACGCAGTATTTT
CDR3aa: CASSTGLAGYTQYF
abundance: NA
j_gene: TRBJ2-3
d_gene: TRBD2
v_gene: TRBV5-4